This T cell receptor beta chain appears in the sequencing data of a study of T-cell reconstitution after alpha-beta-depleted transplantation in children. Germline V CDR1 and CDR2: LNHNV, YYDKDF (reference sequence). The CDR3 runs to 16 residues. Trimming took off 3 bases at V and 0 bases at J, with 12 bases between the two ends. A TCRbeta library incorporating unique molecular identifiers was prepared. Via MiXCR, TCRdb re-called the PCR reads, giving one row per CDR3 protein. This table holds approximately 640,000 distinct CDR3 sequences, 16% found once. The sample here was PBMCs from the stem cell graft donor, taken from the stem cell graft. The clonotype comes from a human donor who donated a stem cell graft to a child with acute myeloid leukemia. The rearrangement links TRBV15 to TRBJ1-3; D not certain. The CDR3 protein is CATSSITSRSGNTIYF. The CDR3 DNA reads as TGTGCCACCAGCAGTATTACATCCCGCTCTGGAAACACCATATATTTT.